One sample yielded the 22 T cell receptor beta chains listed below, sequenced in a study of cytomegalovirus exposure and HLA in healthy donors. This PCR relied on a set of 60 Vbeta primers and 13 Jbeta primers. Clones were sequenced by immunoSEQ multiplex PCR, and TCRdb holds only the in-frame ones, with some missing. The table records roughly 130,000 clones, 75% to 85% of them present only once. The sequenced sample was PBMCs. These receptors were collected from a man aged 35 to 55 in good health and CMV-seronegative.

The chain recombines TRBV6-5 with TRBJ1-1, with D possibly TRBD1 on 6 matching bases. The CDR3 runs 14 residues. Germline V gene lookup returns CDR1 MNHEY and CDR2 SVGAGI. V was trimmed by 6 bases and J by 0 bases, leaving 11 bases between them. CDR3 bases: TGTGCCAGCAGACAGGGTTTCATGAACACTGAAGCTTTCTTT. This codes for CASRQGFMNTEAFF.

This clone was seen only once. The chain recombines TRBV6-4 with TRBJ1-4; the D gene is possibly TRBD1 (6 bases). V lost 0 bases and J lost 6, with 14 bases in between. The CDR3 has 16 amino acids. The germline V gene has CDR1 MRHNA and CDR2 SNTAGT. CDR3 sequence reads: CASSDSGQMVYEKLFF. Written as DNA, the CDR3 is TGTGCCAGCAGTGACTCCGGACAGATGGTTTATGAAAAACTGTTTTTT.

This clone showed up just a few times. This sequence joins TRBV30 and TRBJ1-1, with D possibly TRBD1 on 5 matching bases. This CDR3 has 13 residues. Germline lookup yields CDR1 GTSNPN and CDR2 SVGIG (reference sequence). Trimming took off 7 bases at V and 0 bases at J, with 12 bases between the two ends. The CDR3 sequence: CALAGTMNTEAFF. In DNA, the CDR3 is TGTGCCTTAGCCGGGACTATGAACACTGAAGCTTTCTTT.

The gene calls are TRBV7-3 and TRBJ2-2, with unresolved D. V was clipped by 5 bases and J by 3 bases, with 13 bases between them. From germline, CDR1 is SGHTA and CDR2 FQGTGA. The CDR3 has 15 amino acids. The CDR3 sequence: CASSPNLPDTGELFF. In DNA, the CDR3 is TGTGCCAGCAGCCCGAACCTCCCAGACACCGGGGAGCTGTTTTTT.

This clone appeared a few times. The chain uses TRBV6-5 and TRBJ1-3, with a weak D call TRBD1 (6 bases). V lost 0 bases and J lost 7, with 13 bases in between. Germline V gene lookup returns CDR1 MNHEY and CDR2 SVGAGI. This CDR3 has 15 amino acids. The CDR3 bases are TGTGCCAGCAGTTACTCACAGGGAAGGGGGAACACCATATATTTT. This sequence encodes CASSYSQGRGNTIYF.

The J gene is TRBJ2-7, the V gene TRBV23-1; 10 bases match TRBD1. TRBV23-1 is known as an ORF, though its function is uncertain. CDR3 size: 15 residues. Trimming took 2 bases from V and 4 from J; bases not matched to a gene: 5. CDR3 residues: CASSQPGQGKYEQYF. The CDR3 DNA sequence: TGCGCCAGCAGTCAACCGGGACAGGGGAAATACGAGCAGTACTTC.

This chain uses TRBV6-5 with TRBJ2-1; no definite D call. From germline, CDR1 is MNHEY and CDR2 SVGAGI. The CDR3 runs 15 residues. V was clipped by 2 bases and J by 7 bases, with 15 bases between them. CDR3 residues: CASSYGLTASNEQFF. The CDR3 DNA reads as TGTGCCAGCAGTTACGGGCTGACCGCTTCTAATGAGCAGTTCTTC.

This chain uses TRBV7-9 with TRBJ2-1; possibly TRBD2 for D (5 bases). CDR3 length: 14 residues. Germline CDR1 SEHNR, CDR2 FQNEAQ (reference sequence). Trimming pared 5 bases from V and 9 bases from J, leaving 17 bases between. CDR3 protein: CASSVGSLTSEQFF. The CDR3 DNA follows: TGTGCCAGCAGCGTGGGGTCGCTCACTAGTGAGCAGTTCTTC.

J is TRBJ2-7 and V is TRBV4-2, with D possibly TRBD2 on 5 matching bases. The V and J ends lost 0 bases and 2 bases respectively, with 8 bases between them. Per germline, CDR1 LGHNA and CDR2 YNFKEQ. The CDR3 spans 14 residues. The CDR3 region has the DNA TGTGCCAGCAGCCAAGATCGGGGAACCTACGAGCAGTACTTC. This translates into CASSQDRGTYEQYF.

V is TRBV6-5 and J is TRBJ1-1, with a possible D match to TRBD1 (5 bases). Germline loops: CDR1 MNHEY, CDR2 SVGAGI. The CDR3 extends over 13 amino acids. Deletions cut 5 bases from V and 1 base from J, with 8 bases between. The CDR3 sequence: CASSKQENTEAFF. The CDR3 nucleotides are TGTGCCAGCAGTAAACAGGAGAACACTGAAGCTTTCTTT.

This clone was seen once. The J gene is TRBJ1-1, the V gene TRBV19; TRBD1 is a possible D gene (5 bases). The CDR3 runs 18 residues. Germline CDR1 reads LNHDA; CDR2 reads SQIVND (reference sequence). V was clipped by 1 base and J by 2 bases, with 20 bases between them. CDR3: CASSIGDPGLGLNTEAFF. Written as DNA, the CDR3 is TGTGCCAGTAGTATAGGAGACCCGGGACTTGGCCTTAACACTGAAGCTTTCTTT.

The chain carries TRBV28 and TRBJ2-5; 8 nucleotides align to TRBD2. V trimming: 5 bases; J trimming: 5 bases; junction bases outside the gene matches: 10. Germline assignment: CDR1 MDHEN and CDR2 SYDVKM. The CDR3 is made up of 15 amino acids. CDR3 in DNA: TGTGCCAGCAGTACGACGGGACTAGATTTGGAGACCCAGTACTTC. It codes for CASSTTGLDLETQYF. Together with reference TRBV28 and TRBJ2-5, the CDR3 gives the full variable domain: DVKVTQSSRYLVKRTGEKVFLECVQDMDHENMFWYRQDPGLGLRLIYFSYDVKMKEKGDIPEGYSVSREKKERFSLILESASTNQTSMYLCASSTTGLDLETQYFGPGTRLLVL.

This clone has just one count. This chain connects TRBV18 to TRBJ2-1; D is undetermined. Germline CDR1 is KGHSH and CDR2 is LQKENI. The CDR3 loop spans 16 amino acids. V lost 3 bases and J 4 bases, leaving 16 bases between the germline ends. CDR3 sequence: CASSPKVALSYNEQFF. CDR3 DNA sequence: TGTGCCAGCTCACCTAAGGTAGCCCTTTCGTACAATGAGCAGTTCTTC.

The chain carries TRBV28 and TRBJ1-3; D not certain. With 3 bases removed from V and 0 bases from J, the gap between germline ends came to 18 bases. CDR1 MDHEN and CDR2 SYDVKM come from the germline V gene. The CDR3 has 18 amino acids. This CDR3 reads CASSLSGLGGSSGNTIYF. Here the CDR3 DNA reads TGTGCCAGCAGTTTGTCAGGTCTGGGCGGGAGCTCTGGAAACACCATATATTTT.

This clone showed up just a few times. The V gene is TRBV7-6, the J gene TRBJ2-7; possible D gene TRBD1, 6 bases. Trimming removed 5 bases at V and 3 bases at J, with 11 bases between. CDR3 length equals 13 residues. CDR1 is SGHVS and CDR2 is FNYEAQ in the germline V gene. The CDR3 bases are TGTGCCAGCAGCCGGGACAAAGACTACGAGCAGTACTTC. Translating it yields CASSRDKDYEQYF.

This chain joins TRBV7-9 and TRBJ2-5, with TRBD2 matching over 15 bases. Losses at the gene ends were 5 bases for V and 3 bases for J; bases not matched to a gene: 4. Germline V lookup: CDR1 SEHNR, CDR2 FQNEAQ (reference sequence). The CDR3 totals 16 residues. The CDR3 here is CASSERTSGREETQYF. The DNA for the CDR3 is TGTGCCAGCAGCGAGAGGACTAGCGGGAGGGAAGAGACCCAGTACTTC. Full variable domain (missing parts from reference TRBV7-9 and TRBJ2-5): DTGVSQNPRHKITKRGQNVTFRCDPISEHNRLYWYRQTLGQGPEFLTYFQNEAQLEKSRLLSDRFSAERPKGSFSTLEIQRTEQGDSAMYLCASSERTSGREETQYFGPGTRLLVL.

The gene calls are TRBV7-9 and TRBJ2-7, with 13 nucleotides matching TRBD2. V was pared by 4 bases and J by 6 bases, with 6 bases of the junction left unmatched. Looked up from germline, CDR1 is SEHNR and CDR2 is FQNEAQ (reference sequence). CDR3 length equals 15 residues. CDR3 residues: CASSSRTSGSGEQYF. The CDR3 DNA reads TGTGCCAGCAGCTCTAGGACTAGCGGGAGCGGCGAGCAGTACTTC.

The rearrangement links TRBV28 to TRBJ1-2; 7 bases agree with TRBD1. CDR1 is MDHEN and CDR2 is SYDVKM in the germline V gene. V lost 3 bases, J lost 1 base, and 11 bases stayed unmatched. This CDR3 is 17 amino acids long. The CDR3 DNA reads as TGTGCCAGCAGTTTCACCCCTACAGGGGCGAATAACTATGGCTACACCTTC. Amino acids: CASSFTPTGANNYGYTF.

This clone was counted only a few times. The genes are TRBV6-1 and TRBJ1-1, with D possibly being TRBD1 (6 bases). This CDR3 is built from 15 residues. The germline V gene has CDR1 MNHNS and CDR2 SASEGT. V dropped 1 base and J dropped 7 bases, with 16 bases sitting between them. The CDR3 loop is CASSEGGGGTNEAFF. CDR3 in DNA: TGTGCCAGCAGTGAAGGGGGGGGAGGGACAAATGAAGCTTTCTTT.

This clone was seen a handful of times. The chain employs TRBV28 and TRBJ1-2; TRBD1 is a possible D gene (5 bases). The V gene lost 1 base and the J gene lost 0 bases, with 15 bases spanning the gap. Germline CDR1 and CDR2: MDHEN and SYDVKM. This CDR3 is built from 17 residues. In DNA, the CDR3 is TGTGCCAGCAGTTTATCGGGGGGAGCCACCACTAACTATGGCTACACCTTC. Protein sequence: CASSLSGGATTNYGYTF.

This chain connects TRBV27 to TRBJ1-1; D may be TRBD1 (5 bases). This CDR3 has 15 residues. Trimming shortened V by 2 bases and J by 0 bases, and 10 bases separated the two germline ends. Germline lookup yields CDR1 MNHEY and CDR2 SMNVEV (reference sequence). The CDR3 DNA sequence: TGTGCCAGCAGTTTAGCCAGGGAAATGAACACTGAAGCTTTCTTT. This sequence encodes CASSLAREMNTEAFF.

This rearrangement joins TRBV28 to TRBJ1-4; D remains unclear. Germline V gives CDR1 MDHEN, CDR2 SYDVKM. The CDR3 sequence is 15 residues long. Trimming took off 6 bases at V and 2 bases at J, with 13 bases between the two ends. CDR3 protein: CASRPQGSTNEKLFF. As DNA, the CDR3 is TGTGCCAGCAGGCCCCAAGGGAGTACTAATGAAAAACTGTTTTTT.